There are many counts of the clone carrying this T cell receptor beta chain. The entry originates in a study of early T cells in non-severe SARS-CoV-2 infection. The CDR3 consists of 15 residues. V shed 3 bases and J shed 1 base, with 10 bases lying between them. Germline V CDR1 and CDR2: MDHEN, SYDVKM. MiXCR was run by TCRdb on the 5' RACE reads, yielding one entry per CDR3 protein. The table records tens of thousands of distinct CDR3 sequences, roughly 17% of them present only once. Sequences were derived from whole blood, sampled at baseline. This chain links TRBV28 with TRBJ2-1; no clear D gene. The sequence derives from an adult who was a healthcare worker with PCR-confirmed SARS-CoV-2 infection or an uninfected control (not recorded which). The CDR3 loop is CASSFMLESYNEQFF. The CDR3 DNA reads as TGTGCCAGCAGTTTTATGTTAGAATCCTACAATGAGCAGTTCTTC. Filled out from reference TRBV28 and TRBJ2-1, the complete variable domain reads DVKVTQSSRYLVKRTGEKVFLECVQDMDHENMFWYRQDPGLGLRLIYFSYDVKMKEKGDIPEGYSVSREKKERFSLILESASTNQTSMYLCASSFMLESYNEQFFGPGTRLTVL.